This is a list of T cell receptor beta chains from one sample in a study of human T cells and chemical hapten exposure. A single record per CDR3 protein comes from TCRdb applying MiXCR to the RACE reads. This sample yields around 350,000 distinct CDR3 sequences, of which 5% to 6.5% are seen a single time; 7% to 10% belongs to the top ten. Specimen: whole blood, collected in connection with sensitization to the hapten diphenylcyclopropenone (DPC). These receptors were taken from a woman aged 18 to 35 with alopecia areata. Some clones in this sample may be carry-over from other donors' samples. Both conserved end residues are part of each CDR3.

TRBV12-3/TRBV12-4,TRBJ2-2,CASTPGTPTGELFF
TRBV14,TRBJ1-2,CASSQTGIYGYTF
TRBV28,TRBJ1-2,CASSTLDRGEGYTF
TRBV24-1,TRBJ2-2,CATGDSYTGELFF
TRBV20-1,TRBJ2-7,CSARDSPYEQYF
TRBV7-6,TRBJ2-7,CASSLAFEEQYF
TRBV20-1,TRBJ2-7,CSARRTGTYEQYF
TRBV10-3,TRBJ2-3,CAISEPSGSDTQYF
TRBV5-1,TRBJ2-3,CASSPHLQTTTDTQYF
TRBV20-1,TRBJ2-3,CSAPGTSGGSTDTQYF
TRBV5-1,TRBJ2-7,CASSWGGQRGEQYF
TRBV27,TRBJ2-3,CASSLLAGGRDTQYF
TRBV19,TRBJ2-7,CASKQAGREQYF
TRBV10-3,TRBJ2-7,CAISESGLTYEQYF
TRBV7-3,TRBJ2-1,CASSSSGAAKQFF
TRBV5-1,TRBJ1-4,CASSSDRNNEKLFF
TRBV12-3/TRBV12-4,TRBJ1-5,CASTGNSNQPQHF
TRBV11-3,TRBJ2-3,CASSLAGANTDTQYF
TRBV5-6,TRBJ2-1,CASSFVSPHEQFF
TRBV20-1,TRBJ2-4,CSAIDGNIQYF